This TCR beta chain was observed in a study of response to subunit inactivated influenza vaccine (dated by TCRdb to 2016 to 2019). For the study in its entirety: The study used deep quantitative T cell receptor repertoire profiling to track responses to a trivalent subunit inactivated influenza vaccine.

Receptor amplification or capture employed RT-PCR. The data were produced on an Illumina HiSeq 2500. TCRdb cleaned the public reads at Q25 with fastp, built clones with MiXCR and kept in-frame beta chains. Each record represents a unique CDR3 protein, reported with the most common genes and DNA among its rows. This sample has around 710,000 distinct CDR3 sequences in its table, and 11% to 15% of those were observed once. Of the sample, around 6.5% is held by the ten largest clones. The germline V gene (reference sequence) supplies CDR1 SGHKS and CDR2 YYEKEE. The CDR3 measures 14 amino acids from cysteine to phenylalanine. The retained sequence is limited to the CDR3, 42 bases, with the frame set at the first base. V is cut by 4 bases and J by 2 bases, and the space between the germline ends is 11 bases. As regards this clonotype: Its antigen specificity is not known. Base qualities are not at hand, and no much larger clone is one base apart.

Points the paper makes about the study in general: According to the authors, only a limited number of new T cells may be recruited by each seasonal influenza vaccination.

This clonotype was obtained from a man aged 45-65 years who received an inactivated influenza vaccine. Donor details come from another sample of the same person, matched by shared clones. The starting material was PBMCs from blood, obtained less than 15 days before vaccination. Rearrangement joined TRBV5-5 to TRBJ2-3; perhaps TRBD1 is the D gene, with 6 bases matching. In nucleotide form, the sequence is TGTGCCAGCAGCATTCGACAGGACACAGATACGCAGTATTTT. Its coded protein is CASSIRQDTDTQYF.